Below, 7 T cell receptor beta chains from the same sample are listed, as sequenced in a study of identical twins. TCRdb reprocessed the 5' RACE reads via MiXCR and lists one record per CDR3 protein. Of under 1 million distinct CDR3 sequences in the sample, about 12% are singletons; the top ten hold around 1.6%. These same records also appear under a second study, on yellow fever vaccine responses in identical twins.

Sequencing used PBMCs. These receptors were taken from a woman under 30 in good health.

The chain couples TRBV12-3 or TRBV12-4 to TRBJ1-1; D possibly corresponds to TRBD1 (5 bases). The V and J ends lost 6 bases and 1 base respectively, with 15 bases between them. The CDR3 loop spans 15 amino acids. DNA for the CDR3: TGTGCCAGCAGGGTGGGGGGACTCTCGAACACTGAAGCTTTCTTT. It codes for CASRVGGLSNTEAFF.

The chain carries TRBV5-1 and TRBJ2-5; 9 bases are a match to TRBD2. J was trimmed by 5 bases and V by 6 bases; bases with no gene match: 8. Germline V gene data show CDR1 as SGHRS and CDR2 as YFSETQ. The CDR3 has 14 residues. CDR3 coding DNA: TGCGCCAGCAAGGAGGCGGGGGGGAGTGAGACCCAGTACTTC. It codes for CASKEAGGSETQYF.

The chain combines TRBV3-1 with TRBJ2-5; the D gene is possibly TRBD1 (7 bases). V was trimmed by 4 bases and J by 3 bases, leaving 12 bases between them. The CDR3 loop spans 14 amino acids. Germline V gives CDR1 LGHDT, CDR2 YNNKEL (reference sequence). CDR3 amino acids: CASSRQGGKETQYF. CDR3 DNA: TGTGCCAGCAGCCGGCAGGGGGGTAAAGAGACCCAGTACTTC.

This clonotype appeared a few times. This CDR3 is CASRAPSTDTQYF. Written as DNA, the CDR3 is TGTGCCAGCCGGGCTCCTAGCACAGATACGCAGTATTTT. The rearrangement joins TRBV6-1 to TRBJ2-3; D gene unclear. The V end was cut by 8 bases, the J end by 0 bases, with 9 bases between. Germline-derived CDR1 and CDR2 are MNHNS and SASEGT. The CDR3 totals 13 residues.

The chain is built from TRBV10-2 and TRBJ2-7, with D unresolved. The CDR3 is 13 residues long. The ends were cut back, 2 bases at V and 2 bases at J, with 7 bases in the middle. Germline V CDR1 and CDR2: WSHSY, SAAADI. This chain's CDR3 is CASSEGYPYEQYV. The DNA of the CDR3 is TGCGCCAGCAGTGAGGGCTACCCCTACGAGCAGTACGTC.

The DNA of the CDR3 is TGCAGCGTAGCAGGACACATACTACAAGAGACCCAGTACTTC. Translated: CSVAGHILQETQYF. V gene TRBV29-1 combines with J gene TRBJ2-5; possible D gene TRBD1, 5 bases. CDR1 and CDR2 (germline): SQVTM, ANQGSEA. This CDR3 region has 14 residues. Trimming stripped 6 bases from V and 2 bases from J, with 16 bases between. The entire variable domain, with the rest obtained from reference TRBV29-1 and TRBJ2-5, is as follows: SAVISQKPSRDICQRGTSLTIQCQVDSQVTMMFWYRQQPGQSLTLIATANQGSEATYESGFVIDKFPISRPNLTFSTLTVSNMSPEDSSIYLCSVAGHILQETQYFGPGTRLLVL.

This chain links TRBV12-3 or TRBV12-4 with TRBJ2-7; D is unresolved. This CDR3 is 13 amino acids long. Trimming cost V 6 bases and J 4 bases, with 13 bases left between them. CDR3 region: CASSPPGLYEQYV. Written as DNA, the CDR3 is TGTGCCAGCAGCCCTCCCGGGCTATACGAGCAGTACGTC.